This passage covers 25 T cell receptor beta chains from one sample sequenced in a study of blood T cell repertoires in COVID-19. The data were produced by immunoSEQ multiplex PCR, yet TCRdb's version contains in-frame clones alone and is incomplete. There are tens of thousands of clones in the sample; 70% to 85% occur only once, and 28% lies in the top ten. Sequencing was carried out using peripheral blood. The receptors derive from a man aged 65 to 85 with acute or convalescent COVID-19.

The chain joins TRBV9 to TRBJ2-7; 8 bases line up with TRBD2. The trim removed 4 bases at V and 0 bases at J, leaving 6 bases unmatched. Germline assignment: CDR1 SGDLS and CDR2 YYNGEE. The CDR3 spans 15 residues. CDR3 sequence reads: CASSFSGTSSYEQYF. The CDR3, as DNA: TGTGCCAGCAGCTTTTCCGGGACTAGCTCCTACGAGCAGTACTTC. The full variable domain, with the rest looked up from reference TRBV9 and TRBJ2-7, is DSGVTQTPKHLITATGQRVTLRCSPRSGDLSVYWYQQSLDQGLQFLIQYYNGEERAKGNILERFSAQQFPDLHSELNLSSLELGDSALYFCASSFSGTSSYEQYFGPGTRLTVT.

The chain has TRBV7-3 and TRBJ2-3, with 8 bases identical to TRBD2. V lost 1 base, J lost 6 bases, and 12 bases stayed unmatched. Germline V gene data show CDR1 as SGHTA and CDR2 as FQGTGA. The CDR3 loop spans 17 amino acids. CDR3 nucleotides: TGTGCCAGCAGCTTAATTTCCAGCGGGAGCTCTCCGGATACGCAGTATTTT. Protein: CASSLISSGSSPDTQYF.

The CDR3 region has the DNA TGTGCCAGCAACGGAGCTAGCACAGATACGCAGTATTTT. Amino acid sequence: CASNGASTDTQYF. The gene calls are TRBV7-2 and TRBJ2-3; the D is unclear. V lost 7 bases to trimming and J lost 0 bases, with 8 bases between them. Germline lookup yields CDR1 SGHTA and CDR2 FQGNSA. The CDR3 is made up of 13 amino acids.

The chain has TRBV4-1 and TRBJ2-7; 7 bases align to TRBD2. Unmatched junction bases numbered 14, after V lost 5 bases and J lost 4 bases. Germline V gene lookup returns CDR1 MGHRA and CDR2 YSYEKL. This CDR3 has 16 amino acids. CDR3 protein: CASSSEIGGGKYEQYF. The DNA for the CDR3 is TGCGCCAGCAGCTCAGAAATTGGGGGGGGGAAATACGAGCAGTACTTC.

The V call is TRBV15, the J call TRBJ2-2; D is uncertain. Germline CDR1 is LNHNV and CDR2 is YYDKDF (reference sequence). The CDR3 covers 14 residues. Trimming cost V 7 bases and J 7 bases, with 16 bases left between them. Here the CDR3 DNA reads TGTGCCACCAACATGGAGAAAGTCGGCGGGGAGCTGTTTTTT. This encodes CATNMEKVGGELFF.

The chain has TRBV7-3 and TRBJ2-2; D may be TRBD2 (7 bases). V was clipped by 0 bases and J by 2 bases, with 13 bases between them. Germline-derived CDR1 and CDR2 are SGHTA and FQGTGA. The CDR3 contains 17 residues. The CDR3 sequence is CASSLTRGPYNTGELFF. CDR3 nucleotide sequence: TGTGCCAGCAGCTTAACGCGGGGGCCCTACAACACCGGGGAGCTGTTTTTT.

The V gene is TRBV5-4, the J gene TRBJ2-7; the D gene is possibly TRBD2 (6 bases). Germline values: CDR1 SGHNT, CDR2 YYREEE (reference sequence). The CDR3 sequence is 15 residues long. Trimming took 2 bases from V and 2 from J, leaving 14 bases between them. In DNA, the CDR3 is TGTGCCAGCAGCTTCCGAGGAGGGAGTGCCTACGAGCAGTACTTC. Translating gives CASSFRGGSAYEQYF. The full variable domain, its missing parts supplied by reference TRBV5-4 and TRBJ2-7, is ETGVTQSPTHLIKTRGQQVTLRCSSQSGHNTVSWYQQALGQGPQFIFQYYREEENGRGNFPPRFSGLQFPNYSSELNVNALELDDSALYLCASSFRGGSAYEQYFGPGTRLTVT.

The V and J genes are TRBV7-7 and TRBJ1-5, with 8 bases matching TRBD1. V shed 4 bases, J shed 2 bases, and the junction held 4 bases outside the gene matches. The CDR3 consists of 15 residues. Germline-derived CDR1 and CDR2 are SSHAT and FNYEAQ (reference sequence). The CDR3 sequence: CASSSGQGGNQPQHF. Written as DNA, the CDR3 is TGTGCCAGCAGCTCCGGACAGGGAGGCAATCAGCCCCAGCATTTT.

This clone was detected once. CDR3 DNA: TGCGCCAGCAGTGAGTCGGGGAGCATGACCTCCTACGAGCAGTACTTC. Its translation: CASSESGSMTSYEQYF. The V gene is TRBV10-2, the J gene TRBJ2-7; D possibly corresponds to TRBD2 (5 bases). CDR3 size: 16 residues. CDR1 is WSHSY and CDR2 is SAAADI in the germline V gene. The V end was cut by 0 bases, the J end by 0 bases, with 12 bases between.

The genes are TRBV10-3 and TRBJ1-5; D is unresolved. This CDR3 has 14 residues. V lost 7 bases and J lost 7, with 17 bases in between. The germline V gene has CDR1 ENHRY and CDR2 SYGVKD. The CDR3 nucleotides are TGTGCCATCAATTCGGACCTTCCGGGGCAGCCCCAGCATTTT. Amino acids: CAINSDLPGQPQHF.

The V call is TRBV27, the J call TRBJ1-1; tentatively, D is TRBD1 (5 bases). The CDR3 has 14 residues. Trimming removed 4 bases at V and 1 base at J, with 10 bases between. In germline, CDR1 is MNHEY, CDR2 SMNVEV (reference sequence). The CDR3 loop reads CASSSDRQNTEAFF. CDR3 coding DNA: TGTGCCAGCAGTTCTGACAGACAGAACACTGAAGCTTTCTTT.

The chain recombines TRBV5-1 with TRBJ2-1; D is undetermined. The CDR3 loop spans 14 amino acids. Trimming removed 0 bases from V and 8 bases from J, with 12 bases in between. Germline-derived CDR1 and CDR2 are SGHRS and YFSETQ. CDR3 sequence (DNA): TGCGCCAGCAGCTTGGCCGTCGGTCGGGATGAGCAGTTCTTC. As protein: CASSLAVGRDEQFF.

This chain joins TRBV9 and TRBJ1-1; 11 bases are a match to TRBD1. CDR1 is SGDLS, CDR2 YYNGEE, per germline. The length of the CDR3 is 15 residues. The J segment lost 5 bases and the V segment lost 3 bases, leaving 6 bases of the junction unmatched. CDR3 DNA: TGTGCCAGCAGCGGGACAGGGGGCGCTTATACTGAAGCTTTCTTT. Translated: CASSGTGGAYTEAFF. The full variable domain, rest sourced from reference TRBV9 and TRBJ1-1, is DSGVTQTPKHLITATGQRVTLRCSPRSGDLSVYWYQQSLDQGLQFLIQYYNGEERAKGNILERFSAQQFPDLHSELNLSSLELGDSALYFCASSGTGGAYTEAFFGQGTRLTVV.

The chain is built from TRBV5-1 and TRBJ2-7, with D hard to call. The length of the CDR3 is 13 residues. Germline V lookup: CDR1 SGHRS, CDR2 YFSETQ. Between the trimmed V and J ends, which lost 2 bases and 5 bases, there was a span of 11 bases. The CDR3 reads CASSFRGRNEQYF. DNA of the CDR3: TGCGCCAGCAGCTTCAGAGGTAGGAACGAGCAGTACTTC.

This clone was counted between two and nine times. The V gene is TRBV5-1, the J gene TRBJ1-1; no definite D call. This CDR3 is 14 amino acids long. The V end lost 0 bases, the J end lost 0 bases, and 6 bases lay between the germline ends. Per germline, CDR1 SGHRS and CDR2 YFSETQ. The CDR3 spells CASSLDSMNTEAFF. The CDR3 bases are TGCGCCAGCAGCTTGGACAGTATGAACACTGAAGCTTTCTTT.

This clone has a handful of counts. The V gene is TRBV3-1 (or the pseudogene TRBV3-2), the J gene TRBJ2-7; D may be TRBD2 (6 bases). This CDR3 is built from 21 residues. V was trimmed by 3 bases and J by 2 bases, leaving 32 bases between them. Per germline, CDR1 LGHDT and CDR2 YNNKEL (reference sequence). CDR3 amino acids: CASSQDPPRRGLRWGTYEQYF. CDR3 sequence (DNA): TGTGCCAGCAGCCAGGATCCCCCCAGGAGGGGCCTTCGCTGGGGGACCTACGAGCAGTACTTC.

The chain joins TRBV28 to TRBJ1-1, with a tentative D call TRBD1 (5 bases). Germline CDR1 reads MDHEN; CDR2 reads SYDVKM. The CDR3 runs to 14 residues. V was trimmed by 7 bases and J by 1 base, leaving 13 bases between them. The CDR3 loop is CASNLPTANTEAFF. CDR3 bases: TGTGCCAGCAACTTGCCGACAGCGAACACTGAAGCTTTCTTT.

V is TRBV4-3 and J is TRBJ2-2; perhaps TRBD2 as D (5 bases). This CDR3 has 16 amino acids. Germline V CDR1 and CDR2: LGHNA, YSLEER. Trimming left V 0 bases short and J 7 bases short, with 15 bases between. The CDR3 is CASSQDITGLVGELFF. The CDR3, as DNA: TGCGCCAGCAGCCAAGATATAACTGGACTTGTCGGGGAGCTGTTTTTT.

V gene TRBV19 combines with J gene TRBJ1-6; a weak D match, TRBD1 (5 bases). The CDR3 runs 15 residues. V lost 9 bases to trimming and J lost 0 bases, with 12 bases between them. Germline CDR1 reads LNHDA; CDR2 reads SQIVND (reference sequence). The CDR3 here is CASTQQVSYNSPLHF. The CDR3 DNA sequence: TGTGCCAGCACCCAACAGGTCTCCTATAATTCACCCCTCCACTTT.

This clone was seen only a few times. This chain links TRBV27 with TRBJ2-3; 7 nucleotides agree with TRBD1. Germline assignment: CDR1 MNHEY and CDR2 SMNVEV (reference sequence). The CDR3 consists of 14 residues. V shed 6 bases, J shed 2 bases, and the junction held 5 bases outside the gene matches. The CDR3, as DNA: TGTGCCAGCAGCCCGGGACAGAACACAGATACGCAGTATTTT. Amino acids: CASSPGQNTDTQYF.

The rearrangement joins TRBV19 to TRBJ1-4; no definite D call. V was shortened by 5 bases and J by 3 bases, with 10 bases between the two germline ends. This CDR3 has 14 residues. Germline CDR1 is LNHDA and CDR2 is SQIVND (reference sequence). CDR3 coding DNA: TGTGCCAGTAGTCGGGAGGGATCTAATGAAAAACTGTTTTTT. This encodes CASSREGSNEKLFF.

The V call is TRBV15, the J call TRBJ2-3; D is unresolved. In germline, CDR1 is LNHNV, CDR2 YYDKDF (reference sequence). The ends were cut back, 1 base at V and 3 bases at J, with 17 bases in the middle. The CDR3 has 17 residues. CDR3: CATSRGSGSSLTDTQYF. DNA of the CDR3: TGTGCCACCAGCAGAGGGAGTGGTAGCTCTTTGACAGATACGCAGTATTTT.

The CDR3 DNA reads TGTGCCAGCAGCCCATATGGGGCAGCTGGAGAAAAACTGTTTTTT. Its protein is CASSPYGAAGEKLFF. The V gene is TRBV9, the J gene TRBJ1-4; possible D gene TRBD1, 5 bases. The germline V gene has CDR1 SGDLS and CDR2 YYNGEE. The CDR3 runs to 15 residues. Trimming shortened V by 4 bases and J by 8 bases, and 18 bases separated the two germline ends.

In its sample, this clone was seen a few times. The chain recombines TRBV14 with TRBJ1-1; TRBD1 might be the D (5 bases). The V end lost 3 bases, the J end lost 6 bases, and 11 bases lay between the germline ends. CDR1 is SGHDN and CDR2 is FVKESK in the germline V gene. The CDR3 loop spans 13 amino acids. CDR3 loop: CASSQMGPPEAFF. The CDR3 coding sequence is TGTGCCAGCAGCCAGATGGGGCCCCCTGAAGCTTTCTTT.

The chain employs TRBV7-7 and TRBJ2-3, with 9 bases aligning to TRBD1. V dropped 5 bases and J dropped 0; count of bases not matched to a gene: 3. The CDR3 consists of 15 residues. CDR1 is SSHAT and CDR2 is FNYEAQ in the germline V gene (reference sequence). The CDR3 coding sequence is TGTGCCAGCAGCCCGGGACAGGGCAGCACAGATACGCAGTATTTT. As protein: CASSPGQGSTDTQYF.